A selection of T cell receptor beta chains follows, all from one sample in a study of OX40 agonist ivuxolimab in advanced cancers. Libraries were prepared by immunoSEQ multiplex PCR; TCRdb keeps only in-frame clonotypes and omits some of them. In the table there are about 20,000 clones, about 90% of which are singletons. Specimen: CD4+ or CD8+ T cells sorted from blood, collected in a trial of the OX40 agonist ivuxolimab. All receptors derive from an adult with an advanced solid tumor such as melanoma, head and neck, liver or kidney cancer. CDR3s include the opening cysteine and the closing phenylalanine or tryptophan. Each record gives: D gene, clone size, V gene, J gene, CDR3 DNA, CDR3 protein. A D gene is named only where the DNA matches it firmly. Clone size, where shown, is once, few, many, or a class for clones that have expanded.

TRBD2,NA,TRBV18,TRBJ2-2,TGTGCCAGCTCACCAACTAAACCGGGGGGAGCGAACACCGGGGAGCTGTTTTTT,CASSPTKPGGANTGELFF
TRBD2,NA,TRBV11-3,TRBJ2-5,TGTGCCAGCAGCTTTAGCGGGAGGGCCCTGGGGGAGACCCAGTACTTC,CASSFSGRALGETQYF
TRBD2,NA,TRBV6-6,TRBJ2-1,TGTGCCAGCAGCATACTAGCGGGATACAATGAGCAGTTCTTC,CASSILAGYNEQFF
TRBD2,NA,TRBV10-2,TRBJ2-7,TGCGCCAGCAAAGGGACTAGCGGCTCCTACGAGCAGTACTTC,CASKGTSGSYEQYF
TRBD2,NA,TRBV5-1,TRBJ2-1,TGCGCCAGCAGCTTGATGGGGGGGTCGGATTACAATGAGCAGTTCTTC,CASSLMGGSDYNEQFF
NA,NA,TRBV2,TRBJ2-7,TGTGCCAGCTTGCCGGGGTTCTCAAAGCACTACGAGCAGTACTTC,CASLPGFSKHYEQYF
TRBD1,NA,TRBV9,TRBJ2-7,TGTGCCAGCAGCGCTACAGGGGGCGCGGGGAACGGGGGCGAGCAGTACTTC,CASSATGGAGNGGEQYF
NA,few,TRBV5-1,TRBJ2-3,TGCGCCAGCAGCTTCCTTCCTAACACAGATACGCAGTATTTT,CASSFLPNTDTQYF
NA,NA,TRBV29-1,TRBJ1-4,TGCAGCGTTGTAGATGGGGAGGTAGCTTCGAATGAAAAACTGTTTTTT,CSVVDGEVASNEKLFF
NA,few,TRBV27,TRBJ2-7,TGTGCCAGCAGCCCGGGTGACGAGCAGTACTTC,CASSPGDEQYF
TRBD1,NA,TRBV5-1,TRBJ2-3,TGCGCCAGCAGCTTCATACCGGGACAGGGGAACACAGATACGCAGTATTTT,CASSFIPGQGNTDTQYF
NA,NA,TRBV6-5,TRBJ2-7,TGTGCCAGCGGGACACCCGCCTACGAGCAGTACTTC,CASGTPAYEQYF
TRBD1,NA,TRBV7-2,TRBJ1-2,TGTGCCAGCAGCTTAGCCGGACAGGGCCTGGGCTACACCTTC,CASSLAGQGLGYTF
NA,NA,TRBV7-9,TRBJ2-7,TGTGCCAGCAGCCCAGGACAGTCCTACGAGCAGTACTTC,CASSPGQSYEQYF